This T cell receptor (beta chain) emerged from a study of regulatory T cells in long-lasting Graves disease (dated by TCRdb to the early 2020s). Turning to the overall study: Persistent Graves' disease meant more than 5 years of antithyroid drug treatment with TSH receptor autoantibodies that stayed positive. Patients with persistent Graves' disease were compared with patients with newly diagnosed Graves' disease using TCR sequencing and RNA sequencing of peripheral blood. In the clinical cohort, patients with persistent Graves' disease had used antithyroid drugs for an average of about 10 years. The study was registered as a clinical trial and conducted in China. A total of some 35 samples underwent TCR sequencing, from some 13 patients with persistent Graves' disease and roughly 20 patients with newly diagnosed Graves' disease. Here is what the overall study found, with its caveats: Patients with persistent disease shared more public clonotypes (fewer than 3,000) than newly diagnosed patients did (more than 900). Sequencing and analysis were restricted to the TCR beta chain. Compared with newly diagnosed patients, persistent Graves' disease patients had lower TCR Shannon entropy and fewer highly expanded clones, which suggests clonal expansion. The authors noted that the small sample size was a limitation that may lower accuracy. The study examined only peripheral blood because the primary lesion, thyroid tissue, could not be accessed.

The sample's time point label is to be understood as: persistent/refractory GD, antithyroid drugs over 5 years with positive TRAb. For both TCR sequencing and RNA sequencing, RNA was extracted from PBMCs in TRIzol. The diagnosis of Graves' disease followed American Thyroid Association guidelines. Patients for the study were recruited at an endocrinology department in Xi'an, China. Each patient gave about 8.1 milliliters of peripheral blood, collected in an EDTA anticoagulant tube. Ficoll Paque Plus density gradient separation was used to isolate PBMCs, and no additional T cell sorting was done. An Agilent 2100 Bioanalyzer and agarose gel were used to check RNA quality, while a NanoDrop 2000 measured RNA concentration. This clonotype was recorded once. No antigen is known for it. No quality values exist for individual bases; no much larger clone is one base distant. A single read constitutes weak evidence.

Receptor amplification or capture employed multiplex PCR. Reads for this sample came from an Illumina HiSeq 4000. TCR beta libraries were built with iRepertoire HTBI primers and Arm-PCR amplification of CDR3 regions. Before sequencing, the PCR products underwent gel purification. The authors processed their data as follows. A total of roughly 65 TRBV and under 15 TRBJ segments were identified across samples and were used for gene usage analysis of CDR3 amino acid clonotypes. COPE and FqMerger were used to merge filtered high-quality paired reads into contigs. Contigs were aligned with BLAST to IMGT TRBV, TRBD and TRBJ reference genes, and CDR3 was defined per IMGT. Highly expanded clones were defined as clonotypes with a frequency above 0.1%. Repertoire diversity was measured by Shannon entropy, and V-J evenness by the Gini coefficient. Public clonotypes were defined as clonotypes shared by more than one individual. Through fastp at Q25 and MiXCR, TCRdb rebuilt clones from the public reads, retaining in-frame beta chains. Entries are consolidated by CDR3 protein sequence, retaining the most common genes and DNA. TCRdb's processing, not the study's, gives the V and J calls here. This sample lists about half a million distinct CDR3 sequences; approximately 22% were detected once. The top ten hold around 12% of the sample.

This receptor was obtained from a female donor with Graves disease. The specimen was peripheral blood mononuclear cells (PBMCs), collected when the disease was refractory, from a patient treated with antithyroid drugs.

The CDR3 protein sequence reads: CASSGTSGGDTQYF. The DNA sequence is TGTGCCAGCAGTGGGACTAGCGGTGGAGATACGCAGTATTTT. The chain joins TRBV2 to TRBJ2-3; 10 bases in between match TRBD2. The CDR3, cysteine through phenylalanine, is 14 amino acids long. The sequence is cut down to CDR3 DNA, 42 bases in frame from base 1. V loses 4 bases at its end and J loses 5 bases; junction bases beyond the gene matches: 3. CDR1 and CDR2 (SNHLY, FYNNEI) derive from the germline V gene.